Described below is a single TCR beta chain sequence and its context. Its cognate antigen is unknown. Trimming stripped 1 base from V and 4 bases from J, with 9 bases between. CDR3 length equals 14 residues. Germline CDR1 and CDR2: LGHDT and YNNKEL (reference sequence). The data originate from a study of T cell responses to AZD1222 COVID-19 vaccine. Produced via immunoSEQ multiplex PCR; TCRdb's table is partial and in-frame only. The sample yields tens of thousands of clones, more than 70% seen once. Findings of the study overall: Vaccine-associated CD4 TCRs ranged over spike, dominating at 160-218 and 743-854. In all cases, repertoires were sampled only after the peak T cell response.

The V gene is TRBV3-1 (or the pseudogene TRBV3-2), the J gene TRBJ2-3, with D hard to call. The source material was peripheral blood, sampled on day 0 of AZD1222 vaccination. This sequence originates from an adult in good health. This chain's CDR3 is CASSQALKPDTQYF. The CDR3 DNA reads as TGTGCCAGCAGCCAAGCCTTGAAACCAGATACGCAGTATTTT.